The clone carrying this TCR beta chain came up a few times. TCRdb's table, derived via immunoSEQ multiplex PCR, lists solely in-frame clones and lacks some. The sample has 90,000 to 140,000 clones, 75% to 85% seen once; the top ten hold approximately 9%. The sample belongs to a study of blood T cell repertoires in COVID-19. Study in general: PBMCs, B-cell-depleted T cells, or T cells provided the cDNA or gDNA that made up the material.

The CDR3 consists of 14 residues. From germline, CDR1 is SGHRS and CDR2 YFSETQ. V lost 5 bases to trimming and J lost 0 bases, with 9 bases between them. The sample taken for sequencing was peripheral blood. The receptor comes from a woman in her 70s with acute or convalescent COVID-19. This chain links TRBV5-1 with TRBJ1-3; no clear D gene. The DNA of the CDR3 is TGCGCCAGCAGGGTCTCAGACTCTGGAAACACCATATATTTT. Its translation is CASRVSDSGNTIYF.